Below, 27 T cell receptor beta chains from the same sample are listed, as sequenced in a study of human thymus T cells (TCRdb year 2020). Libraries were prepared through the immunoSEQ multiplex PCR assay. As stored in TCRdb, this immuneACCESS dataset retains in-frame rearrangements with V and J assigned. A fraction of the clones does not appear; measured against another copy, unresolved V genes explain less than half of the discrepancy, and the remainder lacks a known reason. This sample comprises 78,000 or so clones, nearly 98% of them detected only once. The ten largest clones add up to just over 0.03% of the sample. Thymus tissue was collected as surgical resects that were removed during corrective cardiac surgery. The sample comprised thymus tissue. The source is a boy under three years old with a congenital heart defect but otherwise immunologically healthy.

The genes are TRBV7-9 and TRBJ2-7, with D uncertain. CDR3 size: 12 residues. V lost 5 bases and J 6 bases, leaving 11 bases between the germline ends. The germline CDR1 and CDR2 sequences are SEHNR and FQNEAQ (reference sequence). CDR3 amino acids: CASSPVDGEQYF. The DNA of the CDR3 is TGTGCCAGCAGCCCGGTTGACGGCGAGCAGTACTTC.

The chain combines TRBV5-5 with TRBJ1-5; D gene uncertain. The CDR3 has 13 residues. V dropped 6 bases and J dropped 3 bases, with 10 bases sitting between them. The germline gives CDR1 SGHKS, CDR2 YYEKEE (reference sequence). The CDR3 nucleotides read TGTGCCAGCACCCAAGGCGACAATCAGCCCCAGCATTTT. It codes for CASTQGDNQPQHF.

V and J are TRBV28 and TRBJ2-5, with 7 bases identical to TRBD1. The CDR3 runs to 14 residues. J was trimmed by 4 bases and V by 8 bases; bases with no gene match: 10. Germline assignment: CDR1 MDHEN and CDR2 SYDVKM. The CDR3 nucleotides read TGTGCCAGCCGGAACAGGGGAAAGGGAGAGACCCAGTACTTC. Amino acids: CASRNRGKGETQYF.

The gene calls are TRBV5-1 and TRBJ2-7; D perhaps matches TRBD1 (5 bases). The CDR3 covers 15 residues. Trimming took 4 bases from V and 7 from J, leaving 21 bases between them. Germline V gene data show CDR1 as SGHRS and CDR2 as YFSETQ. Written as DNA, the CDR3 is TGCGCCAGCAGCCCCTTGGCAGGGCAAACCAGGGAGCAGTACTTC. Protein product: CASSPLAGQTREQYF.

This chain uses TRBV11-2 with TRBJ2-1, with TRBD2 identical over 9 bases. This CDR3 is 14 amino acids long. Germline trimming cut 3 bases from V and 9 bases from J; bases unmatched to any gene: 6. CDR1 SGHAT and CDR2 FQNNGV come from the germline V gene. CDR3 residues: CASSFPGLAIEQFF. CDR3 coding DNA: TGTGCCAGCAGCTTCCCAGGACTAGCGATTGAGCAGTTCTTC.

The chain links TRBV28 to TRBJ2-1; perhaps TRBD2 as D (5 bases). Germline-derived CDR1 and CDR2 are MDHEN and SYDVKM. This CDR3 is 16 amino acids long. Trimming removed 3 bases at V and 0 bases at J, with 12 bases between. The CDR3 region is CASSLEEGSSYNEQFF. In DNA, the CDR3 is TGTGCCAGCAGTTTGGAGGAAGGGAGCTCCTACAATGAGCAGTTCTTC.

This chain connects TRBV28 to TRBJ1-1, with a tentative D call TRBD1 (5 bases). Trimming cost V 1 base and J 1 base, with 16 bases left between them. CDR3 size: 17 residues. Germline CDR1 is MDHEN and CDR2 is SYDVKM. The CDR3 here is CASSLYDGTAGNTEAFF. As DNA, the CDR3 is TGTGCCAGCAGTTTATACGATGGGACGGCTGGGAACACTGAAGCTTTCTTT. The full variable domain, with the rest looked up from reference TRBV28 and TRBJ1-1, is DVKVTQSSRYLVKRTGEKVFLECVQDMDHENMFWYRQDPGLGLRLIYFSYDVKMKEKGDIPEGYSVSREKKERFSLILESASTNQTSMYLCASSLYDGTAGNTEAFFGQGTRLTVV.

The V and J genes are TRBV28 and TRBJ2-4; tentative D call: TRBD2 (5 bases). This CDR3 has 17 amino acids. The V gene's germline CDR1 is MDHEN and CDR2 SYDVKM. With 2 bases removed from V and 0 bases from J, the gap between germline ends came to 14 bases. The CDR3 DNA sequence: TGTGCCAGCAGTTTAGCGGGCACTACCCTAGCCAAAAACATTCAGTACTTC. Translation: CASSLAGTTLAKNIQYF. Drawing the rest from reference TRBV28 and TRBJ2-4, the complete variable domain is DVKVTQSSRYLVKRTGEKVFLECVQDMDHENMFWYRQDPGLGLRLIYFSYDVKMKEKGDIPEGYSVSREKKERFSLILESASTNQTSMYLCASSLAGTTLAKNIQYFGAGTRLSVL.

This chain uses TRBV6-6 with TRBJ1-1; no firm D call. In germline, CDR1 is MNHNY, CDR2 SVGAGI (reference sequence). V gave up 6 bases and J gave up 1 base, with 6 bases separating them. This CDR3 contains 12 residues. CDR3 residues: CASSSANTEAFF. For the CDR3, the DNA is TGTGCCAGCAGCAGCGCGAACACTGAAGCTTTCTTT.

V usage is TRBV7-8 and J usage is TRBJ2-3; D is unresolved. Germline CDR1 reads SGHVS; CDR2 reads FQNEAQ. CDR3 length equals 15 residues. V was cut by 1 base and J by 2 bases, with 10 bases left in between. Here the CDR3 reads CASSLVMGSTDTQYF. For the CDR3, the DNA is TGTGCCAGCAGCTTAGTTATGGGGTCCACAGATACGCAGTATTTT.

The chain uses TRBV10-1 and TRBJ2-3, with TRBD1 matching 7 bases. The CDR3 consists of 15 residues. Germline V gives CDR1 WNHNN, CDR2 SYGVQD (reference sequence). After removal of 6 bases from V and 0 bases from J, the junction contained 6 bases not matched to a gene. CDR3 residues: CASRQDRDSTDTQYF. CDR3 sequence (DNA): TGCGCCAGCAGGCAAGACAGGGACAGCACAGATACGCAGTATTTT.

A note on this clone: The junction and the germline gene differ at one end; a read error may be behind it. The V and J genes are TRBV5-8 and TRBJ1-1; D is undetermined. The germline V gene has CDR1 SGHTS and CDR2 YDEGEE. This CDR3 spans 14 amino acids. DNA of the CDR3: TGTGCCAGCAGCCTTTGGCGGGTGAAAACTGAAGCTTTCTTT. Translation gives CASSLWRVKTEAFF. The variable domain in full, completed from reference TRBV5-8 and TRBJ1-1, reads EAGVTQSPTHLIKTRGQQATLRCSPISGHTSVYWYQQALGLGLQFLLWYDEGEERNRGNFPPRFSGRQFPNYSSELNVNALELEDSALYLCASSLWRVKTEAFFGQGTRLTVV.

This chain's CDR3 is CASRQRGARVRNQPQHF. CDR3 bases: TGTGCCAGCAGACAAAGGGGGGCGAGGGTGAGAAATCAGCCCCAGCATTTT. V gene TRBV2 combines with J gene TRBJ1-5; tentatively, D is TRBD1 (6 bases). Per the germline V gene, CDR1 is SNHLY and CDR2 is FYNNEI. This CDR3 is 17 amino acids long. V lost 6 bases and J 4 bases, leaving 22 bases between the germline ends. Together with reference TRBV2 and TRBJ1-5, the CDR3 gives the full variable domain: EPEVTQTPSHQVTQMGQEVILRCVPISNHLYFYWYRQILGQKVEFLVSFYNNEISEKSEIFDDQFSVERPDGSNFTLKIRSTKLEDSAMYFCASRQRGARVRNQPQHFGDGTRLSIL.

The chain employs TRBV6-5 and TRBJ1-2; 7 bases fit TRBD1. The CDR3 sequence is 15 residues long. V gave up 0 bases and J gave up 4 bases; unmatched junction bases: 5. Germline lookup yields CDR1 MNHEY and CDR2 SVGAGI. CDR3 sequence (DNA): TGTGCCAGCAGTTACTCTTCAGGACAGGCCTATGGCTACACCTTC. This translates into CASSYSSGQAYGYTF.

This clone was observed a handful of times. This chain joins TRBV6-1 and TRBJ1-5; 8 nucleotides match TRBD1. The CDR3 is 17 residues long. The V segment lost 2 bases and the J segment 6 bases; nucleotides outside the gene matches: 12. Germline V gene data show CDR1 as MNHNS and CDR2 as SASEGT. CDR3 sequence (DNA): TGTGCCAGCAGTGAAAGTCAGACAGGGGAGGATTGTCAGCCCCAGCATTTT. As protein: CASSESQTGEDCQPQHF.

This clone was observed once. The chain carries TRBV29-1 and TRBJ2-1, with TRBD2 identical over 11 bases. V shed 4 bases, J shed 3 bases, and the junction held 8 bases outside the gene matches. The germline V gene has CDR1 SQVTM and CDR2 ANQGSEA. The CDR3 spans 16 residues. CDR3 sequence (DNA): TGCAGCGTTGTTGTGACTAGCGGGACTCACTACAATGAGCAGTTCTTC. Its protein is CSVVVTSGTHYNEQFF.

This chain links TRBV6-1 with TRBJ1-5, with 8 nucleotides matching TRBD1. The CDR3 consists of 15 residues. Germline CDR1 MNHNS, CDR2 SASEGT. J gave up 4 bases and V 2 bases, and 4 bases lay outside the gene matches. This chain's CDR3 is CASSEWTGYNQPQHF. The CDR3 DNA reads TGTGCCAGCAGTGAATGGACAGGGTATAATCAGCCCCAGCATTTT.

The chain links TRBV5-8 to TRBJ2-3; the match to TRBD2 covers 11 bases. Germline trimming cut 3 bases from V and 4 bases from J; bases unmatched to any gene: 1. CDR1 and CDR2 from the germline V gene are SGHTS and YDEGEE. The CDR3 contains 14 residues. CDR3 DNA sequence: TGTGCCAGCAGCTCTAGCGGGGGGTCAGATACGCAGTATTTT. This translates into CASSSSGGSDTQYF.

The rearrangement links TRBV6-1 to TRBJ2-3, with D tentatively TRBD1 (7 bases). Trimming removed 5 bases at V and 5 bases at J, with 17 bases between. This CDR3 has 15 amino acids. The germline V gene encodes CDR1 MNHNS and CDR2 SASEGT. Here the CDR3 reads CASSKTGRYGDTQYF. In nucleotides, the CDR3 is TGTGCCAGCAGTAAGACAGGGAGGTATGGAGATACGCAGTATTTT.

The V and J genes are TRBV28 and TRBJ1-1; a weak D match, TRBD1 (6 bases). The V gene's germline CDR1 is MDHEN and CDR2 SYDVKM. The CDR3 is 17 amino acids. Trimming removed 6 bases from V and 0 bases from J, with 20 bases in between. The CDR3 is CASSHGSLRDMNTEAFF. DNA for the CDR3: TGTGCCAGCAGCCATGGGTCCCTGCGGGACATGAACACTGAAGCTTTCTTT. The whole variable domain, remainder taken from reference TRBV28 and TRBJ1-1, is DVKVTQSSRYLVKRTGEKVFLECVQDMDHENMFWYRQDPGLGLRLIYFSYDVKMKEKGDIPEGYSVSREKKERFSLILESASTNQTSMYLCASSHGSLRDMNTEAFFGQGTRLTVV.

The chain recombines TRBV4-3 with TRBJ2-1; 8 bases agree with TRBD1. The germline V gene encodes CDR1 LGHNA and CDR2 YSLEER. Trimming at V came to 0 bases and at J to 1 base, leaving 8 bases not matched to a gene. The CDR3 consists of 18 residues. The DNA for the CDR3 is TGCGCCAGCAGCCAAGATCCCCCAGGGGGCAGTTCCTACAATGAGCAGTTCTTC. Amino acids: CASSQDPPGGSSYNEQFF.

The CDR3: CASILEASSGNTIYF. CDR3 sequence (DNA): TGTGCCAGCATCTTGGAGGCGAGCTCTGGAAACACCATATATTTT. This rearrangement joins TRBV6-6 to TRBJ1-3, with unresolved D. Trimming took 7 bases from V and 0 from J, leaving 13 bases between them. The CDR3 has 15 amino acids. Per the germline V gene, CDR1 is MNHNY and CDR2 is SVGAGI (reference sequence).

The chain carries TRBV27 and TRBJ2-1, with D possibly TRBD2 on 5 matching bases. V shed 4 bases and J shed 8 bases, with 24 bases lying between them. Germline CDR1 is MNHEY and CDR2 is SMNVEV (reference sequence). This CDR3 is 17 amino acids long. CDR3 protein: CASSSDIGERDLDEQFF. Here the CDR3 DNA reads TGTGCCAGCAGTTCAGATATCGGGGAGCGTGATCTCGATGAGCAGTTCTTC.

V gene TRBV6-1 combines with J gene TRBJ1-1; D might be TRBD1 (5 bases). V was shortened by 5 bases and J by 0 bases, with 13 bases between the two germline ends. CDR3 length: 15 amino acids. Per the germline V gene, CDR1 is MNHNS and CDR2 is SASEGT. Here the CDR3 reads CASSPPGPMNTEAFF. Here the CDR3 DNA reads TGTGCCAGCAGTCCCCCGGGACCCATGAACACTGAAGCTTTCTTT.

The V and J genes are TRBV10-1 and TRBJ2-1; TRBD1 is a possible D gene (7 bases). V lost 3 bases, J lost 6 bases, and 15 bases lay in between. The CDR3 length is 15 residues. Germline assignment: CDR1 WNHNN and CDR2 SYGVQD (reference sequence). CDR3: CASSDRSGGGNEQFF. In DNA form, the CDR3 reads TGCGCCAGCAGTGATCGGTCAGGGGGAGGCAATGAGCAGTTCTTC.

The V gene is TRBV9, the J gene TRBJ2-1; no reliable D call. Germline CDR1 and CDR2: SGDLS and YYNGEE. V gave up 3 bases and J gave up 5 bases, with 0 bases separating them. This CDR3 has 10 residues. DNA of the CDR3: TGTGCCAGCAGCGACAATGAGCAGTTCTTC. Its protein is CASSDNEQFF.

The chain uses TRBV10-3 and TRBJ1-5, with 7 bases fitting TRBD1. CDR1 is ENHRY, CDR2 SYGVKD, per germline. This CDR3 comprises 17 residues. V shed 2 bases and J 0 bases; nucleotides not matched to a gene: 7. The CDR3 nucleotides read TGTGCCATCAGTGAGGCCTCGACAGGGAATAGCAATCAGCCCCAGCATTTT. Its translation: CAISEASTGNSNQPQHF.